Sequencing of this T cell receptor beta chain was carried out in a study of technical replicates of blood from a handful of donors. Looked up from germline, CDR1 is GTSNPN and CDR2 is SVGIG (reference sequence). This CDR3 region has 12 residues. V was shortened by 0 bases and J by 3 bases, with 4 bases between the two germline ends. Clones were read by immunoSEQ multiplex PCR, and TCRdb kept only the in-frame ones, dropping some. This table has some 70,000 clones, more than 90% appearing once. Sequencing was done on a sample of T cells isolated from PBMCs. This sequence joins TRBV30 and TRBJ2-3; D gene uncertain. This TCR derives from a human donor in good health. The CDR3 DNA reads TGTGCCTGGAGTGTAACAACAGATACGCAGTATTTT. It translates to CAWSVTTDTQYF.